Sequencing of this T cell receptor (beta chain) was carried out in a study of OX40 agonist ivuxolimab in advanced cancers. General study points: At 0.1-3.0 mg/kg, partial responders had clonal expansion among the lowest observed.

In regard to this clone: The target antigen is unknown.

Sequenced by immunoSEQ multiplex PCR; TCRdb stores in-frame clones only, minus some. The data hold 55,000 to 90,000 clones, with about nine tenths observed a single time. This receptor was identified in an adult with an advanced solid tumor such as melanoma, head and neck, liver or kidney cancer. The starting material was CD4+ or CD8+ T cells sorted from blood, obtained in a trial of the OX40 agonist ivuxolimab.

The chain's CDR3 is CSAVRNGVYF. The CDR3 nucleotides read TGCAGTGCTGTGAGGAACGGGGTGTATTTT. This chain connects TRBV20-1 to TRBJ2-3, with D tentatively TRBD2 (5 bases). V was clipped by 5 bases and J by 14 bases, with 14 bases between them. This CDR3 region has 10 residues. Germline V lookup: CDR1 DFQATT, CDR2 SNEGSKA (reference sequence).